A selection of T cell receptor beta chains follows, all from one sample in a study of blood T cell repertoires in COVID-19. Only in-frame clones appear in the TCRdb table, and some are missing; sequencing was by immunoSEQ multiplex PCR. The data show under 350,000 clones, with roughly 87% seen just once and about 14% held by the top ten. The sample taken for sequencing was peripheral blood. These receptors all come from a human donor in a cohort sampled during active COVID-19. Each CDR3 is given with its conserved first and last residue. A D gene is named only where the DNA matches it firmly. Size is omitted from some rows. Given values are once, few, many or a class for expanded clones.

V	size	J	D	length	CDR3	DNA
TRBV7-9	-	TRBJ2-5	-	12	CASSFGGETQYF	TGTGCCAGCAGCTTTGGGGGGGAGACCCAGTACTTC
TRBV21-1	-	TRBJ1-1	-	14	CASSKGPRNTEAFF	TGTGCCAGCAGCAAAGGGCCCAGGAACACTGAAGCTTTCTTT
TRBV5-4	-	TRBJ2-7	TRBD2	16	CASRSGTSGSLDEQYF	TGTGCCAGCAGATCCGGGACTAGCGGGAGTCTGGACGAGCAGTACTTC
TRBV14	-	TRBJ2-1	TRBD2	15	CASSHLAASYNEQFF	TGTGCCAGCAGCCACCTAGCGGCCTCCTACAATGAGCAGTTCTTC
TRBV6-5	-	TRBJ1-6	-	15	CASSYESSYNSPLHF	TGTGCCAGCAGTTACGAGAGCTCCTATAATTCACCCCTCCACTTT
TRBV7-8	-	TRBJ2-7	TRBD2	15	CASSLGLAGVSEQYF	TGTGCCAGCAGCTTGGGACTAGCGGGAGTATCCGAGCAGTACTTC
TRBV10-3	-	TRBJ2-3	-	13	CAISPSGTDTQYF	TGTGCCATCAGTCCTAGCGGCACAGATACGCAGTATTTT
TRBV19	-	TRBJ2-7	TRBD1	17	CASSIAIGTGSSYEQYF	TGTGCCAGTAGTATAGCGATCGGGACAGGGAGCTCCTACGAGCAGTACTTC
TRBV24-1	-	TRBJ2-1	TRBD2	19	CATSGGALSAGERDNEQFF	TGTGCCACCAGTGGGGGAGCCCTTTCAGCGGGAGAAAGGGACAATGAGCAGTTCTTC
TRBV29-1	-	TRBJ2-1	-	15	CSVGGWVESPGEQFF	TGCAGCGTTGGCGGGTGGGTAGAGTCCCCGGGTGAGCAGTTCTTC
TRBV6-1	few	TRBJ2-1	TRBD2	12	CASSDTSDEQFF	TGTGCCAGCAGTGATACTAGCGATGAGCAGTTCTTC
TRBV2	-	TRBJ1-1	-	14	CASRAMGASTEAFF	TGTGCCAGCAGAGCCATGGGGGCGAGCACTGAAGCTTTCTTT
TRBV27	-	TRBJ2-2	-	14	CASSSRTSTGELFF	TGTGCCAGCAGTTCCCGTACAAGCACCGGGGAGCTGTTTTTT
TRBV11-3	-	TRBJ2-7	TRBD2	16	CASPYRVWLAGAEQYF	TGTGCCAGTCCCTATAGGGTTTGGCTAGCGGGAGCCGAGCAGTACTTC
TRBV5-1	-	TRBJ2-3	TRBD2	17	CASSSSWREGLKDTQYF	TGCGCCAGCAGCTCGAGTTGGAGGGAGGGCCTCAAGGATACGCAGTATTTT
TRBV5-4	-	TRBJ1-1	-	14	CASSLIGANTEAFF	TGTGCCAGCAGCTTGATAGGGGCGAACACTGAAGCTTTCTTT
TRBV19	-	TRBJ1-1	-	16	CASSQGGGLMNTEAFF	TGTGCCAGTAGTCAAGGTGGGGGCCTCATGAACACTGAAGCTTTCTTT
TRBV2	-	TRBJ1-6	TRBD1	13	CASKGQGQSPLHF	TGTGCCAGCAAGGGACAGGGTCAATCACCCCTCCACTTT
TRBV5-6	-	TRBJ2-3	TRBD1	14	CASSLDRGTDTQYF	TGTGCCAGCAGCTTGGACAGGGGGACAGATACGCAGTATTTT
TRBV11-2	-	TRBJ2-4	-	14	CASSLGQLENIQYF	TGTGCCAGCAGCTTAGGACAGTTAGAAAACATTCAGTACTTC
TRBV18	-	TRBJ2-2	-	14	CASSPNLNTGELFF	TGTGCCAGCTCACCCAACTTGAACACCGGGGAGCTGTTTTTT
TRBV5-6	-	TRBJ2-7	TRBD1	14	CASRARGQGHEQYF	TGTGCCAGCAGGGCGCGGGGACAGGGACACGAGCAGTACTTC
TRBV30	once	TRBJ1-4	TRBD1	16	CAWSLSGGSTNEKLFF	TGTGCCTGGAGTCTGTCAGGGGGCTCAACTAATGAAAAACTGTTTTTT
TRBV5-1	once	TRBJ1-6	-	18	CASSPGAGGSSYNSPLHF	TGCGCCAGCAGCCCGGGAGCGGGGGGAAGCTCCTATAATTCACCCCTCCACTTT
TRBV7-6	-	TRBJ2-7	-	13	CASSLASDYEQYF	TGTGCCAGCAGCTTAGCTAGCGACTACGAGCAGTACTTC
TRBV27	few	TRBJ2-5	TRBD2	16	CASSLSGAAGGGTQYF	TGTGCCAGCAGTTTATCGGGGGCGGCGGGAGGAGGGACCCAGTACTTC
TRBV4-3	few	TRBJ2-2	-	15	CASSQDAISTGELFF	TGCGCCAGCAGCCAAGATGCAATTAGTACCGGGGAGCTGTTTTTT
TRBV15	-	TRBJ2-7	-	15	CATSRDKEGPYEQYF	TGTGCCACCAGCAGAGATAAGGAGGGTCCCTACGAGCAGTACTTC
TRBV5-6	-	TRBJ2-7	-	14	CASSLNIRSYEQYF	TGTGCCAGCAGCTTGAACATACGGAGCTACGAGCAGTACTTC
TRBV28	-	TRBJ1-5	-	13	CASSLPLHQPQHF	TGTGCCAGCAGTTTACCCCTACATCAGCCCCAGCATTTT
TRBV6-2/TRBV6-3	-	TRBJ2-7	TRBD2	15	CASSPTSGAYYEQYF	TGTGCCAGCAGCCCCACTAGCGGGGCTTACTACGAGCAGTACTTC
TRBV5-1	-	TRBJ2-7	TRBD2	15	CASSLVGAGVREQYF	TGCGCCAGCAGCTTGGTAGGAGCGGGAGTTCGTGAGCAGTACTTC
TRBV10-3	-	TRBJ2-7	TRBD2	17	CAISEPGTSGTSYEQYF	TGTGCCATCAGTGAGCCAGGGACTAGCGGGACGTCTTACGAGCAGTACTTC
TRBV2	-	TRBJ1-2	-	13	CASSFDSNYGYTF	TGTGCCAGCAGCTTCGACAGTAACTATGGCTACACCTTC
TRBV25-1	-	TRBJ2-5	-	16	CASSELKTGVPETQYF	TGTGCCAGCAGTGAATTAAAGACAGGTGTCCCGGAGACCCAGTACTTC
TRBV3-1/TRBV3-2	once	TRBJ2-1	-	15	CASSQAGGSHNEQFF	TGTGCCAGCAGCCAAGCTGGCGGGTCGCACAATGAGCAGTTCTTC
TRBV10-2	-	TRBJ2-3	TRBD2	15	CASRPSGTSTDTQYF	TGCGCCAGCAGACCTAGCGGAACTAGCACAGATACGCAGTATTTT
TRBV24-1	-	TRBJ2-3	-	13	CATSDLSGNTQYF	TGTGCCACCAGTGATTTGTCGGGGAATACGCAGTATTTT
TRBV6-1	-	TRBJ2-2	-	13	CASSEQGPGELFF	TGTGCCAGCAGTGAGCAGGGTCCCGGGGAGCTGTTTTTT
TRBV7-2	-	TRBJ2-7	TRBD2	14	CASSAGLPNYEQYF	TGTGCCAGCAGCGCGGGACTACCTAACTACGAGCAGTACTTC
TRBV19	-	TRBJ2-3	-	15	CASSIQQRSTDTQYF	TGTGCCAGTAGTATACAACAGCGGAGCACAGATACGCAGTATTTT
TRBV3-1/TRBV3-2	-	TRBJ2-1	TRBD2	16	CASSQRTSGKYNEQFF	TGTGCCAGCAGCCAAAGGACTAGCGGGAAATACAATGAGCAGTTCTTC
TRBV6-2/TRBV6-3	-	TRBJ2-7	-	15	CASSYRQGTPYEQYF	TGTGCCAGCAGTTACAGGCAGGGCACGCCCTACGAGCAGTACTTC
TRBV5-1	-	TRBJ1-2	TRBD1	14	CASSSGQGPYGYTF	TGCGCCAGCAGCTCGGGACAGGGGCCCTATGGCTACACCTTC
TRBV6-2/TRBV6-3	-	TRBJ1-1	-	16	CASSYRSPEYLTEAFF	TGTGCCAGCAGTTACCGATCTCCCGAGTACCTAACTGAAGCTTTCTTT
TRBV3-1/TRBV3-2	-	TRBJ1-1	TRBD1	11	CASSYRGQAFF	TGTGCCAGCAGTTACAGGGGGCAGGCTTTCTTT
TRBV2	-	TRBJ1-4	-	15	CASRAEMAPNEKLFF	TGTGCCAGCCGCGCGGAAATGGCCCCCAATGAAAAACTGTTTTTT
TRBV15	-	TRBJ2-1	TRBD2	15	CATSRVLAEYNEQFF	TGTGCCACCAGCAGAGTTCTAGCGGAGTACAATGAGCAGTTCTTC
TRBV9	-	TRBJ1-1	TRBD1	15	CASSPEQGAFTEAFF	TGTGCCAGCAGCCCAGAACAGGGGGCGTTCACTGAAGCTTTCTTT
TRBV6-1	few	TRBJ2-1	TRBD2	15	CASREGLATNNEQFF	TGTGCCAGCAGGGAAGGACTAGCCACAAACAATGAGCAGTTCTTC
TRBV19	few	TRBJ2-2	-	14	CASSIQQNTGELFF	TGTGCCAGTAGTATACAACAGAACACCGGGGAGCTGTTTTTT
TRBV3-1/TRBV3-2	-	TRBJ1-1	-	16	CASSQDWAGKNTEAFF	TGTGCCAGCAGCCAAGATTGGGCAGGGAAGAACACTGAAGCTTTCTTT
TRBV18	-	TRBJ2-4	TRBD1	15	CASSPLQGTKNIQYF	TGTGCCAGCTCACCTTTACAGGGGACCAAAAACATTCAGTACTTC
TRBV5-1	-	TRBJ2-1	-	16	CASSSPGVSGRNEQFF	TGCGCCAGCAGCTCCCCGGGGGTTAGTGGGCGGAATGAGCAGTTCTTC
TRBV27	-	TRBJ2-1	-	13	CASSLMTRNEQFF	TGTGCCAGCAGCCTCATGACTAGGAATGAGCAGTTCTTC
TRBV7-2	-	TRBJ2-5	TRBD2	14	CASSLAGGGETQYF	TGTGCCAGCAGCCTAGCGGGAGGGGGGGAGACCCAGTACTTC